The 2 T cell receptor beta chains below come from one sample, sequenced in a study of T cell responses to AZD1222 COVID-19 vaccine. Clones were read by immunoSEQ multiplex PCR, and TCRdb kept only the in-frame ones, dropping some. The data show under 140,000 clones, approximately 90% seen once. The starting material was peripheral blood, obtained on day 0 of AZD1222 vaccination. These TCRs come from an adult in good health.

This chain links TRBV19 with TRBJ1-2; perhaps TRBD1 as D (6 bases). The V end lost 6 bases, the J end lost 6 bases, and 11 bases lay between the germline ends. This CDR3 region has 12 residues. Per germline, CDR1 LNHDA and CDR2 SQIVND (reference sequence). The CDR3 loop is CASSWTANGYTF. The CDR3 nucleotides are TGTGCCAGTAGCTGGACAGCCAATGGCTACACCTTC.

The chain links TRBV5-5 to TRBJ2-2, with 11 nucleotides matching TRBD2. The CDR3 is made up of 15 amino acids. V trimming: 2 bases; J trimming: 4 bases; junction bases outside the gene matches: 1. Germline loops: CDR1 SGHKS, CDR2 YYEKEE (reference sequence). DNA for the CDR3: TGTGCCAGCAGCTTTGGACTAGCGGGCACCGGGGAGCTGTTTTTT. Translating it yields CASSFGLAGTGELFF.